A single sample gave rise to the 6 T cell receptor delta chains below, sequenced in a study of gammadelta T cells in human blood. TCRdb used CATT to re-call clones from the RT-PCR reads. Of over a thousand delta-chain clones detected, roughly 10% appear once; the ten largest clones hold roughly 7%. What was sequenced was non-Vgamma9Vdelta2 gamma-delta T cells from infant blood. These receptors were collected from a human donor.

Comments on this clone: The likely explanation is a read error, given a far larger clone one base away. The J gene is uncalled and the V gene is TRDV2; TRDD3, the table's D call, was not compared with the DNA. The CDR3 is 14 residues long. CDR1 is GEAIGNYY, CDR2 EKD, per germline. CDR3 protein: CACDTGGYTDKLIF. The CDR3 DNA reads TGTGCCTGTGACACCGGGGGATACACCGATAAACTCATCTTC.

This clone was found a few times. This sequence is one base from a far larger clone and is likely a read error. The rearrangement links TRAV29/DV5 to TRDJ1; 10 bases agree with TRDD3. Germline assignment: CDR1 NSMFDY and CDR2 ISSIKDK. This CDR3 has 17 amino acids. V lost 0 bases and J lost 5; bases outside the gene matches: 13. The CDR3 region has the DNA TGTGCAGCAAGCGCGCTTCCTGCCTACTGGGGGATGGATAAACTCATCTTT. Translating it yields CAASALPAYWGMDKLIF.

By sample share, this clone is medium-sized (0.01 to 0.1%). This chain joins TRDV1 and TRDJ1, with 8 bases matching TRDD2. CDR3 length: 26 amino acids. V trimming: 4 bases; J trimming: 7 bases; junction bases outside the gene matches: 44. CDR1 and CDR2 (germline): TSWWSYY, QGS. Here the CDR3 reads CALGVLPTRGACSAPRFGQPIGKLIF. CDR3 sequence (DNA): TGTGCTCTTGGGGTACTTCCTACCCGAGGCGCCTGCTCGGCCCCAAGATTTGGGCAACCTATTGGTAAACTCATCTTT.

This clone was seen a handful of times. A read error is the likely source, as a far larger clone sits one nucleotide away. V and J are TRDV1 and TRDJ2; D possibly corresponds to TRDD3 (5 bases). No J segment appears in TCRdb, so it was assigned here by matching the sequence to germline. The germline CDR1 and CDR2 sequences are TSWWSYY and QGS. The CDR3 runs to 12 residues. V was clipped by 9 bases and J by 11 bases, with 16 bases between them. CDR3 sequence: CALPSLGKQLFF. Written as DNA, the CDR3 is TGTGCTCTGCCCTCCCTGGGAAAGCAACTCTTCTTT.

On this clone: A far larger clone lies a single base away; this is likely a read error. The J gene is TRDJ1, the V gene TRDV1; D might be TRDD3 (5 bases). Germline V gives CDR1 TSWWSYY, CDR2 QGS. This CDR3 contains 17 residues. The CDR3 reads CAFGERTPIKFTDKLIF. The CDR3 coding sequence is TGTGCTTTTGGGGAACGTACACCCATCAAGTTCACCGATAAACTCATCTTT.

The table lists this clone with a few counts. It is likely a read error: a sequence one base away is far more abundant. This sample also contains other DNA sequences that code for the same CDR3. The chain uses TRDV1 and TRDJ1, with D hard to call. The CDR3 sequence is 16 residues long. Deletions cut 5 bases from V and 2 bases from J, with 18 bases between. Germline loops: CDR1 TSWWSYY, CDR2 QGS. In DNA, the CDR3 is TGTGCTCTTGGGCCACAGGCCTGGCAAGAGACCGATAAACTCATCTTT. Translation: CALGPQAWQETDKLIF.